Below are 17 T cell receptor beta chains sequenced from a single sample in a study of control samples from healthy donors and cancer patients. Repertoires were generated with immunoSEQ multiplex PCR, while TCRdb's copy carries only in-frame clones and drops some. The sample has under 150,000 clones; approximately 88% are singletons. The sample consisted of blood. These receptors came from a man aged 25-40 years in good health.

The genes are TRBV24-1 and TRBJ2-3; 8 nucleotides agree with TRBD2. This CDR3 region has 20 residues. CDR1 and CDR2 from the germline V gene are KGHDR and SFDVKD. With V trimmed by 4 bases and J by 1 base, 18 bases remained unmatched. In DNA form, the CDR3 reads TGTGCCACCAGTGACCAGGCGGGGGGAGCGAGAATCCCTGGCACAGATACGCAGTATTTT. Its translation is CATSDQAGGARIPGTDTQYF.

V usage is TRBV5-5 and J usage is TRBJ2-5; D might be TRBD1 or TRBD2, each matching 5 bases. Germline loops: CDR1 SGHKS, CDR2 YYEKEE (reference sequence). Trimming shortened V by 0 bases and J by 5 bases, and 11 bases separated the two germline ends. The CDR3 has 14 residues. Here the CDR3 DNA reads TGTGCCAGCAGCTTGGCTGTAGGGGAGGAGACCCAGTACTTC. As protein: CASSLAVGEETQYF.

The chain joins TRBV25-1 to TRBJ2-5, with TRBD1 matching over 7 bases. The CDR3 runs to 15 residues. J lost 5 bases, V lost 3 bases, and 9 bases had no gene match. Germline CDR1 and CDR2: MGHDK and SYGVNS. For the CDR3, the DNA is TGTGCCAGCAGTGAGCGCGACAGGGTGTCGGAGACCCAGTACTTC. Protein sequence: CASSERDRVSETQYF.

The rearrangement links TRBV14 to TRBJ2-7; D is tentatively TRBD1 or TRBD2 (5 bases each). The CDR3 has 14 amino acids. The germline V gene encodes CDR1 SGHDN and CDR2 FVKESK. Deletions cut 3 bases from V and 4 bases from J, with 13 bases between. CDR3 region: CASSQGPSWYEQYF. CDR3 sequence (DNA): TGTGCCAGCAGCCAGGGACCTAGTTGGTACGAGCAGTACTTC.

This clone was seen only once. The chain employs TRBV7-7 and TRBJ2-2, with D hard to call. The CDR3 covers 15 residues. V shed 5 bases and J shed 1 base, with 11 bases lying between them. Germline loops: CDR1 SSHAT, CDR2 FNYEAQ (reference sequence). CDR3 in amino acids: CASSPNPGNTGELFF. The CDR3 nucleotides are TGTGCCAGCAGCCCCAACCCCGGGAACACCGGGGAGCTGTTTTTT.

The chain links TRBV7-9 to TRBJ2-2; TRBD2 matches 8 bases. V lost 5 bases and J lost 1; bases outside the gene matches: 6. Germline CDR1 is SEHNR and CDR2 is FQNEAQ (reference sequence). The CDR3 covers 16 residues. This chain's CDR3 is CASSRQREWNTGELFF. The DNA of the CDR3 is TGTGCCAGCAGCCGGCAGCGGGAGTGGAACACCGGGGAGCTGTTTTTT.

Only one count was recorded for this clone. This chain connects TRBV18 to TRBJ2-2, with D possibly TRBD1 on 6 matching bases. V lost 2 bases and J lost 2, with 12 bases in between. CDR1 is KGHSH and CDR2 is LQKENI in the germline V gene. The CDR3 is 16 residues long. The DNA of the CDR3 is TGTGCCAGCTCACCATTCGGGGACAAAAACACCGGGGAGCTGTTTTTT. Its translation is CASSPFGDKNTGELFF.

A single count supports this clone. The V gene is TRBV5-4, the J gene TRBJ2-2; D may be TRBD2 (5 bases). This CDR3 region has 14 residues. CDR1 SGHNT and CDR2 YYREEE come from the germline V gene (reference sequence). The V end was cut by 2 bases, the J end by 7 bases, with 12 bases between. CDR3 protein: CASSFRERVGELFF. CDR3 DNA sequence: TGTGCCAGCAGCTTCCGGGAAAGGGTCGGGGAGCTGTTTTTT.

The chain links TRBV7-6 to TRBJ2-7, with D perhaps TRBD1 (6 bases). Trimming removed 0 bases from V and 3 bases from J, with 21 bases in between. The germline V gene encodes CDR1 SGHVS and CDR2 FNYEAQ. This CDR3 comprises 18 residues. CDR3 residues: CASSLATPTGKLIYEQYF. CDR3 bases: TGTGCCAGCAGCTTAGCGACCCCCACAGGGAAACTGATCTACGAGCAGTACTTC.

The chain has TRBV5-1 and TRBJ2-1; perhaps TRBD1 as D (6 bases). This CDR3 spans 14 amino acids. Germline-derived CDR1 and CDR2 are SGHRS and YFSETQ. V lost 4 bases, J lost 0 bases, and 8 bases lay in between. The CDR3 protein is CASSQGSSYNEQFF. The CDR3 DNA is TGCGCCAGCAGCCAGGGGAGCTCCTACAATGAGCAGTTCTTC.

The chain recombines TRBV27 with TRBJ2-1, with D hard to call. In germline, CDR1 is MNHEY, CDR2 SMNVEV (reference sequence). Deletions cut 5 bases from V and 12 bases from J, with 29 bases between. This CDR3 region has 17 residues. CDR3 protein: CASSPRPLPMVVLRQFF. For the CDR3, the DNA is TGTGCCAGCAGTCCGCGACCCCTGCCCATGGTAGTTCTGAGGCAGTTCTTC.

The chain uses TRBV6-5 and TRBJ1-5; D gene ambiguous. The CDR3 contains 13 residues. V gave up 0 bases and J gave up 3 bases, with 3 bases separating them. Germline loops: CDR1 MNHEY, CDR2 SVGAGI. The CDR3 loop is CASSYSLNQPQHF. CDR3 nucleotides: TGTGCCAGCAGTTACTCGCTCAATCAGCCCCAGCATTTT.

The chain has TRBV5-4 and TRBJ2-7, with a possible D match to TRBD2 (6 bases). The germline CDR1 and CDR2 sequences are SGHNT and YYREEE (reference sequence). The CDR3 extends over 15 amino acids. Trimming removed 0 bases from V and 6 bases from J, with 16 bases in between. CDR3 loop: CASSLGAGGAFEQYF. The CDR3 coding sequence is TGTGCCAGCAGCTTGGGTGCAGGAGGGGCATTCGAGCAGTACTTC. Using reference TRBV5-4 and TRBJ2-7 for the parts outside the CDR3, the full variable domain is ETGVTQSPTHLIKTRGQQVTLRCSSQSGHNTVSWYQQALGQGPQFIFQYYREEENGRGNFPPRFSGLQFPNYSSELNVNALELDDSALYLCASSLGAGGAFEQYFGPGTRLTVT.

This chain uses TRBV28 with TRBJ1-3; D remains unclear. The germline V gene has CDR1 MDHEN and CDR2 SYDVKM. This CDR3 has 14 residues. With 7 bases removed from V and 1 base from J, the gap between germline ends came to 11 bases. The CDR3 loop is CASNKGGSGNTIYF. CDR3 coding DNA: TGTGCCAGCAACAAAGGAGGTTCTGGAAACACCATATATTTT.

The chain recombines TRBV5-6 with TRBJ1-2; 7 positions agree with TRBD1. This CDR3 spans 15 amino acids. With 3 bases clipped from V and 8 bases from J, the junction kept 13 bases outside the gene matches. The germline V gene encodes CDR1 SGHDT and CDR2 YYEEEE. The CDR3 loop is CASSYGTAASPGYTF. CDR3 coding DNA: TGTGCCAGCAGCTACGGGACAGCGGCCAGCCCCGGCTACACCTTC.

V gene TRBV29-1 combines with J gene TRBJ1-1, with a weak D call TRBD1 (5 bases). CDR3 length equals 13 residues. CDR1 and CDR2 from the germline V gene are SQVTM and ANQGSEA. V was trimmed by 5 bases and J by 4 bases, leaving 14 bases between them. The CDR3 protein is CSVQGVSGTEAFF. The CDR3, as DNA: TGCAGCGTTCAAGGGGTCTCGGGCACTGAAGCTTTCTTT. The whole variable domain, remainder taken from reference TRBV29-1 and TRBJ1-1, is SAVISQKPSRDICQRGTSLTIQCQVDSQVTMMFWYRQQPGQSLTLIATANQGSEATYESGFVIDKFPISRPNLTFSTLTVSNMSPEDSSIYLCSVQGVSGTEAFFGQGTRLTVV.

This clone was seen only once. This chain joins TRBV25-1 and TRBJ1-6; 8 nucleotides align to TRBD1. Looked up from germline, CDR1 is MGHDK and CDR2 is SYGVNS. There are 14 residues in the CDR3. Unmatched junction bases numbered 6, after V lost 7 bases and J lost 7 bases. The CDR3 bases are TGTGCCAGCATGGGGGACAGGTGGAATTCACCCCTCCACTTT. Translation gives CASMGDRWNSPLHF.